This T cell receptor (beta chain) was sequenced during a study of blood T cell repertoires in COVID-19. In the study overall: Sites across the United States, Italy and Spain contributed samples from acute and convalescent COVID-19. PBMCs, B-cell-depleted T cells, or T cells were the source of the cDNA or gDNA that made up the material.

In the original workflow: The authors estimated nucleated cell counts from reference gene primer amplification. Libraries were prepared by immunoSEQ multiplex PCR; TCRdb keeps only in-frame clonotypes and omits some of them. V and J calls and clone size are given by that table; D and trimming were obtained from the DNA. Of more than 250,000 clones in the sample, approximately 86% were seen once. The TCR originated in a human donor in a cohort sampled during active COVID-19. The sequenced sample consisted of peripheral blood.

CDR3 residues: CAWSADRLNYGYTF. CDR3 DNA: TGTGCCTGGAGTGCGGACAGGCTTAACTATGGCTACACCTTC. The chain links TRBV30 to TRBJ1-2, with TRBD1 matching over 7 bases. V shed 1 base, J shed 1 base, and the junction held 3 bases outside the gene matches. The CDR3 loop spans 14 amino acids. Germline loops: CDR1 GTSNPN, CDR2 SVGIG (reference sequence).